This T cell receptor (beta chain) stems from a study of cytomegalovirus exposure and HLA in healthy donors. Study-wide results and limits: Further analysis, carried out later, found HLA-associated TCR beta chains more clonally expanded than equally common other chains.

The CDR3 runs to 16 residues. V was cut by 4 bases and J by 9 bases, with 22 bases left in between. In germline, CDR1 is LGHNA, CDR2 YNFKEQ. PCR used 60 Vbeta primers and 13 Jbeta primers. This table comes from immunoSEQ multiplex PCR, and its TCRdb copy is limited to in-frame clones, with some not included. The table shows about 120,000 clones, with approximately 78% occurring only once. As for this clone: Its specificity is not known.

The chain carries TRBV4-2 and TRBJ1-5; weak D call: TRBD1 (5 bases). The source of this sequence is a woman aged 40 to 50 in good health and CMV-seropositive. Sequenced: PBMCs. The CDR3 loop reads CASSRDGTPASGPQHF. The CDR3 DNA reads as TGTGCCAGCAGCCGGGACGGGACGCCAGCTAGCGGGCCCCAGCATTTT.